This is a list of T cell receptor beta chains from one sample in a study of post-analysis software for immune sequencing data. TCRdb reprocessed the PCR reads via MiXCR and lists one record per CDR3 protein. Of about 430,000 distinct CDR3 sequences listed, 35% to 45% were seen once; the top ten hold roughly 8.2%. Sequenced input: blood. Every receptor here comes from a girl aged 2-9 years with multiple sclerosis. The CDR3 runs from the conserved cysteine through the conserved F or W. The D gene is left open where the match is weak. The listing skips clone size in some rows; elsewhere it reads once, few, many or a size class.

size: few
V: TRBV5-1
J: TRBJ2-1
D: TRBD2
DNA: TGCGCCAGCAGCTGGGGACTAGCGGTGTGGAATGAGCAGTTCTTC
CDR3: CASSWGLAVWNEQFF

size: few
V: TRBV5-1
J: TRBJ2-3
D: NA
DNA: TGCGCCAGCAGCATGGACAGCACAGATACGCAGTATTTT
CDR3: CASSMDSTDTQYF

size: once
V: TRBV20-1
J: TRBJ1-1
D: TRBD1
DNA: TGCAGTGCTAAAAAGGGGACAGTGGTTGAAGCTTTCTTT
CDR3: CSAKKGTVVEAFF

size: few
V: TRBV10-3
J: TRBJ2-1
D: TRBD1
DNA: TGTGCCATCAGAGGGACAGGGGATAGGTACAATGAGCAGTTCTTC
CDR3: CAIRGTGDRYNEQFF

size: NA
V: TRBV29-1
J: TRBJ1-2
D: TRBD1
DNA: TGCAGCGTTGATTCCAGGGGGACTTCTGGCTACACCTTC
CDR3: CSVDSRGTSGYTF

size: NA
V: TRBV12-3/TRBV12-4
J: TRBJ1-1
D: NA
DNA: TGTGCCAGCAGTTTAGCCTTCATGAACACTGAAGCTTTCTTT
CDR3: CASSLAFMNTEAFF

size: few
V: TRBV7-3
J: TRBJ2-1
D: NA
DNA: TGTGCCAGCAGCTCCAGTCCTTCAAGGGGGCAGTTCTTC
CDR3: CASSSSPSRGQFF

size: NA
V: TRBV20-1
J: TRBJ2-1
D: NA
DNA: TGCAGTGCACTGCAGGGCCCCTACAATGGGCAGTTCTTC
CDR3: CSALQGPYNGQFF

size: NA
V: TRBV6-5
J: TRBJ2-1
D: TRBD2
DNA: TGTGCCAGCAGTTACTCGGGCGGGGGAGCCTGGGGTGAGCAGTTCTTC
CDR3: CASSYSGGGAWGEQFF

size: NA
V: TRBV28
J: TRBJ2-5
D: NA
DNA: TGTGCCAGCAGCCACTACGTAGAGCAGTACTTC
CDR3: CASSHYVEQYF

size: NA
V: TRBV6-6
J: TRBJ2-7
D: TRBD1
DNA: TGTGCCAGCAGTCGCACGACAGGGGCCTACGAGCAGTACTTC
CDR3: CASSRTTGAYEQYF

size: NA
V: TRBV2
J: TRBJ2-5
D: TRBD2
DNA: TGTGCCAGCAGTCTCGGGACTAGCGTGTCGGCTAGGCAAGAGACCCAGTACTTC
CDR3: CASSLGTSVSARQETQYF

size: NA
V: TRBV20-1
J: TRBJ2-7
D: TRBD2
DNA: TGCAGTGTCCCTGACCCGACTAGCGGGAGTATCGAGCAGTACTTC
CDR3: CSVPDPTSGSIEQYF

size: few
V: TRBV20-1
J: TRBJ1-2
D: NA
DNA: TGCAGTGCTAGGGGGGGGGTCGACTATGGCTACACCTTC
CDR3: CSARGGVDYGYTF

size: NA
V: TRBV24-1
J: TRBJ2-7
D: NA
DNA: TGTGCCACCAGTGACCCCTGGTCCTACGAGCAGTACTTC
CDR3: CATSDPWSYEQYF

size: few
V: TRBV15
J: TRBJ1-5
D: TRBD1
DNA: TGTGCCACCAGCAGACCTAGACAGGGAACCAATCAGCCCCAGCATTTT
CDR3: CATSRPRQGTNQPQHF

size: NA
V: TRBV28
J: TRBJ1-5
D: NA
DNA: TGTGCCAGCAGTTTGGGAGGGGTGTATAGCAATCAGCCCCAGCATTTT
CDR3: CASSLGGVYSNQPQHF

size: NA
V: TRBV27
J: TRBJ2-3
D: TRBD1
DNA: TGTGCCAGCAGCCCTCTTATAGGACAGGGGAAAACAGATACGCAGTATTTT
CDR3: CASSPLIGQGKTDTQYF

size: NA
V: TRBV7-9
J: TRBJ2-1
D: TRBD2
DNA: TGTGCCAGCAGCTTTCCTAGCGGGAGGAGTCCGAGCGATGAGCAGTTCTTC
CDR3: CASSFPSGRSPSDEQFF

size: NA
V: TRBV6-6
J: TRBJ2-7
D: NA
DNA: TGTGCCAGCCTCATCGACGGTAGCTCCTACAATGAGCAGTACTTC
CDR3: CASLIDGSSYNEQYF

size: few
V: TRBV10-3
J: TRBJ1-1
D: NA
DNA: TGTGCCATCGGGCGGAACACTGGAGCTTTCTTT
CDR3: CAIGRNTGAFF

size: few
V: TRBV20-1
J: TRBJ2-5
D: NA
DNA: TGCAGTGCTTACAGTGGGCGCCGATCGGAGACCCAGTACTTC
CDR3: CSAYSGRRSETQYF

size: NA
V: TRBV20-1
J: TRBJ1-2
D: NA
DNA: TGCAGTGCTAGAGATCCCGGGGGGGTTAGCTATGGCTACACCTTC
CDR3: CSARDPGGVSYGYTF

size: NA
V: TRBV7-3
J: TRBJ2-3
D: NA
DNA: TGTGCCGGCAGCTTAATGTGGGGGGGCACAGATACGCAGTATTTT
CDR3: CAGSLMWGGTDTQYF

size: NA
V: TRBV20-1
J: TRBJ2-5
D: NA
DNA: TGCAGTGTTCCGGGCCGGATGGTAGATGGACAAGAGACCCAGTACTTC
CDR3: CSVPGRMVDGQETQYF

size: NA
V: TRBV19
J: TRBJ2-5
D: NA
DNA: TGTGCCAGTAGTAGAAGTTCTGAAGAGACCCAGTACTTT
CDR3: CASSRSSEETQYF

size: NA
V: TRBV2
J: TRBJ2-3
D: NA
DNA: TGTGCCAGCAAAACTAGGGCCGCGGGGGATACGCAGTATTTT
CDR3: CASKTRAAGDTQYF

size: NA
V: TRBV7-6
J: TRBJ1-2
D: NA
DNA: TGTGCCAGCAGCTTAGGCCCGGGTACCGGGGACGGCTACACCTTC
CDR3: CASSLGPGTGDGYTF

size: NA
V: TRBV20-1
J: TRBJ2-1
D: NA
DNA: TGCAGTGCTAACAACTACAATGAGCAGTTCTTC
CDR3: CSANNYNEQFF

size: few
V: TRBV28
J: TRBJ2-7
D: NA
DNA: TGTGCCAGCAGCCTCGGACTCGTCGCTTCGGGGGAGCAGTACTTC
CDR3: CASSLGLVASGEQYF

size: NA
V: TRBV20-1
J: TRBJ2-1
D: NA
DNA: TGCAGTGCTAGAGCGCCCAACTACAATGAGCAGTTCTTC
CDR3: CSARAPNYNEQFF

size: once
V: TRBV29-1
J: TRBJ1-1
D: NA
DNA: TGCAGCGTTCCGGGTAAATGGAACACTGAAGCTTTCTTT
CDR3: CSVPGKWNTEAFF

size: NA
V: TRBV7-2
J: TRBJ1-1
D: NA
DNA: TGTGCCAGCAGCTTAGTTGGACAGCCGAACACTGAAGCTTTCTTT
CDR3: CASSLVGQPNTEAFF

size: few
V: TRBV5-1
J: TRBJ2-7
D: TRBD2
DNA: TGCGCCAGCAGCGGGACTAGCGGTACCTACGAGCAGTACTTC
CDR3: CASSGTSGTYEQYF

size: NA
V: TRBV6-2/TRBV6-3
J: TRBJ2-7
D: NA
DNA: TGTGCCAGCAGATCCTACTCCGGGACACTCGAGCAGTACTTC
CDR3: CASRSYSGTLEQYF

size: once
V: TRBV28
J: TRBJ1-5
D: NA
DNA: TGTGCCAGCAGTTCACGATTCAATCAGCCCCAGCATTTT
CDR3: CASSSRFNQPQHF

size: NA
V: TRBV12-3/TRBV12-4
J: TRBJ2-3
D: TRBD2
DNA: TGTGCCAGCAGTTTTGGACTAGCGGGGGTCGGAGATACGCAGTATTTT
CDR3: CASSFGLAGVGDTQYF

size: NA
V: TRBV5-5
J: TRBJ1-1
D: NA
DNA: TGTGCCAGCAGCCTTCAACAAAGCACTGAAGCTTTCTTT
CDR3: CASSLQQSTEAFF

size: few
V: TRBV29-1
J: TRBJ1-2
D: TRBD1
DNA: TGCAGCGTTGATGGGACAGCCAACTCTAACTATGGCTACACCTTC
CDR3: CSVDGTANSNYGYTF

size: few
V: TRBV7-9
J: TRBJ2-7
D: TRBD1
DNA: TGTGCCAGCAGCTACTCGACAGGGGTCCCCCCGATCGATTACGAGCAGTACTTC
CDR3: CASSYSTGVPPIDYEQYF

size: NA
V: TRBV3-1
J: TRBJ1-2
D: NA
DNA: TGTGCCAGCAGCCAAGAAAGCAGCTATGGCTACACCTTC
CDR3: CASSQESSYGYTF

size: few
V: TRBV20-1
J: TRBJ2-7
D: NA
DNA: TGCAGTGCTAGTGGGTTCAGCGAGCAGTACTTC
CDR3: CSASGFSEQYF

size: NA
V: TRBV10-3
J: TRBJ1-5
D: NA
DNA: TGTGCCGTCAGGACCGACAGACACTATAGCAATCAGCCCCAGCATTTT
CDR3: CAVRTDRHYSNQPQHF

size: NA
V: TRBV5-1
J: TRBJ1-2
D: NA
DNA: TGCGCCAGCAGCTTGAACAGCTTCTATGGCTACACCTTC
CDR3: CASSLNSFYGYTF

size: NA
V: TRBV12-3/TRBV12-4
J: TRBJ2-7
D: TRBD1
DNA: TGTGCCAGCAGCCGGACAGGGGGCGGAAACGAGCAGTACTTC
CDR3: CASSRTGGGNEQYF

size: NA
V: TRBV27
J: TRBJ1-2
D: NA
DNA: TGTGCCAGCAGTTTCGTAGGTATAGGCAGTGACTATGGCTACACCTTC
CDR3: CASSFVGIGSDYGYTF

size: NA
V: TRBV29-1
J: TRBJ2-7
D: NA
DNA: TGCAGCGTCATTGGGGCAGACTTGTCCTCCTACGAGCAGTACTTC
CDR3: CSVIGADLSSYEQYF

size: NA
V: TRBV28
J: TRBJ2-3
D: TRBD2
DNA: TGTGCCAGCAGTTCCCTCAGGACTAGCGGGGAATCGCAGTATTTT
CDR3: CASSSLRTSGESQYF

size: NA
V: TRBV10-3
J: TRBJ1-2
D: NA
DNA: TGTGCCACCGCCCTGGGGGGGGTAAACTCCGGTGGCTACACCTTC
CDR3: CATALGGVNSGGYTF

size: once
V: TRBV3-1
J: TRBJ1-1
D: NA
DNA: TGTGCCAGCAGCCAAGTGGTTGCAGGGAAGGCCACTGAGGCTTTCTTT
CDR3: CASSQVVAGKATEAFF